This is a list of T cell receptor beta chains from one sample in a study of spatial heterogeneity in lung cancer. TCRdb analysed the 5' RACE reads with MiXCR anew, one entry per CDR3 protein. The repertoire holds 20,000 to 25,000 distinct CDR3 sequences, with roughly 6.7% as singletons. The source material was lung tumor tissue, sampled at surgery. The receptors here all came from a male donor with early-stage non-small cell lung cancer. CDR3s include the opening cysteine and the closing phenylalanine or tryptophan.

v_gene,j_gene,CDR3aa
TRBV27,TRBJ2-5,CASRPGTGWQWETQYF
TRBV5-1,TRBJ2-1,CASSLPGLPQFF
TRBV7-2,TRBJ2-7,CASSGTVGNEQYF
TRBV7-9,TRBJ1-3,CASLPGNTIYF
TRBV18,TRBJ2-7,CASSPPIAGGSSYEQYF
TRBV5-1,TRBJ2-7,CASSTPGQGAGEQYF
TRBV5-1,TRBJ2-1,CASSFGDGEQFF
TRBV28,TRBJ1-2,CASSLPAGAGYTF
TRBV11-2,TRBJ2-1,CASSPGGRGYEQFF
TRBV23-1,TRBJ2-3,CASSHERESTDTQYF
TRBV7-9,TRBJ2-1,CASSTREPDNEQFF
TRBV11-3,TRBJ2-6,CASSASGANVLTF
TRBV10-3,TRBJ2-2,CAISEGTGELFF
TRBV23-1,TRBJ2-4,CASSQWVLAKNIQYF
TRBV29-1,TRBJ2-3,CSVRTALPEDTQYF
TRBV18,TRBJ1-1,CASSPGTEAFF
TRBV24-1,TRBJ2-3,CATSSDWAGGPDTQYF
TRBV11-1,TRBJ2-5,CASSLGLGRQETQYF
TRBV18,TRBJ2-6,CASSPTDRGLSGANVLTF
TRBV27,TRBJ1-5,CASSLYPPLVGVNQPQHF
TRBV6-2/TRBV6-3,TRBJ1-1,CASKKEVSEAFF
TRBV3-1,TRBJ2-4,CASSQSLIAKNIQYF
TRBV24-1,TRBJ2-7,CATSRDYEQYF
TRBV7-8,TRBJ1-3,CASSPTGQANTIYF